The following is a TCR beta chain sequence with its context. Assay used: immunoSEQ multiplex PCR; TCRdb lists only in-frame clones, some missing. The table includes 180,000 or so clones, less than 90% detected once. The data derive from a study of blood T cell repertoires in COVID-19. Study information: Spain, Italy and the United States supplied samples that represented acute and convalescent COVID-19.

Everyone who took part was 18 to 89 years old, and they came from roughly 25 US areas. Cohort assignment relied on participant-reported clinical history. Recovery meant two consecutive negative NP/OP PCR tests, professional clearance, or resolved symptoms. The CDR3 extends over 11 amino acids. Germline-derived CDR1 and CDR2 are DFQATT and SNEGSKA (reference sequence). The V gene lost 5 bases and the J gene lost 4 bases, with 8 bases spanning the gap. The specimen sequenced was PBMCs or T cells enriched from blood (not recorded which). This chain joins TRBV20-1 and TRBJ1-1; no definite D call. This clonotype originated in a woman in her forties or fifties who had recovered from COVID-19. The CDR3 protein is CSASGSTEAFF. The CDR3, as DNA: TGCAGTGCTTCCGGGAGCACTGAAGCTTTCTTT.